This TCR beta chain emerged from a study of blood T cell repertoires in COVID-19. Turning to the study itself: Samples taken during acute and convalescent COVID-19 were collected in the United States, Italy and Spain.

Deletions cut 4 bases from V and 10 bases from J, with 18 bases between. The CDR3 extends over 13 amino acids. CDR1 is SQVTM, CDR2 ANQGSEA, per germline. Recovery among Cohort 3 donors was established by two negative PCRs, clearance, or symptom resolution. Data came from immunoSEQ multiplex PCR; TCRdb stores just in-frame clones and leaves some out. The table lists about 160,000 clones, around 89% of them singletons. The chain uses TRBV29-1 and TRBJ2-3, with D tentatively TRBD1 (6 bases). The clonotype comes from a woman in her 50s who had recovered from COVID-19. The sample taken for sequencing was PBMCs or T cells enriched from blood (not recorded which). The CDR3 bases are TGCAGCGTTGGGGAAGACCGCAGGGGACCGCAGTATTTT. Its translation: CSVGEDRRGPQYF.